Listed below are T cell receptor beta chains from one sample, sequenced in a study of Graves' ophthalmopathy and Graves' hyperthyroidism. MiXCR, applied by TCRdb to the multiplex PCR reads, yields one record per CDR3 protein. The sample shows approximately 540,000 distinct CDR3 sequences, under 45% of them seen only once. Sequencing was carried out using peripheral blood or thyroid tissue (not recorded which). These receptors were collected from an adult man with Graves' hyperthyroidism. Each CDR3 is given with its conserved first and last residue. Each record gives: V gene, CDR3 protein.

V gene: TRBV20-1
CDR3 protein: CSAFKAGGPEQYF

V gene: TRBV7-2
CDR3 protein: CASSPANYGYTF

V gene: TRBV15
CDR3 protein: CATSSDRGSGRREAFF

V gene: TRBV10-3
CDR3 protein: CAISAGRGNTIYF

V gene: TRBV7-3
CDR3 protein: CASSASKNTEAFF

V gene: TRBV29-1
CDR3 protein: CSVELGRGDEQYF

V gene: TRBV2
CDR3 protein: CASRGGLAGAGEQYF

V gene: TRBV5-8
CDR3 protein: CASSSVRKDRGGGYTF

V gene: TRBV24-1
CDR3 protein: CATSAGAAGYTF

V gene: TRBV6-5
CDR3 protein: CASRDGPETQYF

V gene: TRBV24-1
CDR3 protein: CATSDPTGGNQPQHF

V gene: TRBV9
CDR3 protein: CASSVGSGAPYEQYF

V gene: TRBV10-2
CDR3 protein: CASSELADYTF

V gene: TRBV13
CDR3 protein: CASSLVSSYYEQYF

V gene: TRBV7-2
CDR3 protein: CASSWTSGGAQETQYF

V gene: TRBV27
CDR3 protein: CASSLIGANEKLFF

V gene: TRBV5-1
CDR3 protein: CASSPPGDNEKLFF

V gene: TRBV6-5
CDR3 protein: CASSQDRGTALDTEASF

V gene: TRBV15
CDR3 protein: CATSRDLPTQGFHEQYF

V gene: TRBV7-3
CDR3 protein: CASSPQGYELFF

V gene: TRBV7-2
CDR3 protein: CASSSQGTSGGATDTQYF

V gene: TRBV5-5
CDR3 protein: CASSWQDSYEQYF

V gene: TRBV5-6
CDR3 protein: CASSNLGGYGYTF

V gene: TRBV9
CDR3 protein: CASSVALGAGGYTF

V gene: TRBV2
CDR3 protein: CATTRRVEETQYF

V gene: TRBV24-1
CDR3 protein: CATRSLDRQETQYF

V gene: TRBV20-1
CDR3 protein: CSAIKPGADGYTF

V gene: TRBV19
CDR3 protein: CASSPNQGGQPQHF

V gene: TRBV2
CDR3 protein: CASSGVRGAYNSPLHF

V gene: TRBV20-1
CDR3 protein: CSATDRTAASGNTIYF

V gene: TRBV9
CDR3 protein: CASSVGTTSGNTIYF

V gene: TRBV29-1
CDR3 protein: CSVDDIVYGYTF

V gene: TRBV10-2
CDR3 protein: CASSMADNQPQHF

V gene: TRBV20-1
CDR3 protein: CSASEAGRTYNEKLFF

V gene: TRBV19
CDR3 protein: CASSLRGIDYSNQPQHF

V gene: TRBV6-5
CDR3 protein: CASSRGTSGGNTGETQYF

V gene: TRBV5-1
CDR3 protein: CASSLGQGEAQHF

V gene: TRBV7-9
CDR3 protein: CASTGQGSYEQYF

V gene: TRBV10-3
CDR3 protein: CASNHRSGKNTGELFF

V gene: TRBV7-9
CDR3 protein: CASSSGQLNEKLFF

V gene: TRBV5-1
CDR3 protein: CASSSLSGGTNTEAFF

V gene: TRBV29-1
CDR3 protein: CSAESGGARETQYF

V gene: TRBV24-1
CDR3 protein: CATSESTSGIHNEQFF

V gene: TRBV19
CDR3 protein: CASLVGHSGRSNQPQHF

V gene: TRBV11-2
CDR3 protein: CASMTGTKLSPQYF

V gene: TRBV10-3
CDR3 protein: CAISGSTPGTSGKETQYF

V gene: TRBV28
CDR3 protein: CASFGQGYGYTF

V gene: TRBV7-9
CDR3 protein: CASSRGQGEFNTGELFF

V gene: TRBV30
CDR3 protein: CAGGTSGNQPQHF

V gene: TRBV2
CDR3 protein: CASRVGQDGWAQHF

V gene: TRBV4-2
CDR3 protein: CASSQRLTSGALYEQYF

V gene: TRBV20-1
CDR3 protein: CSARSPGQGETGELFF

V gene: TRBV29-1
CDR3 protein: CSVSLTGGNTEAFF

V gene: TRBV20-1
CDR3 protein: CSALPPSLDPAFF